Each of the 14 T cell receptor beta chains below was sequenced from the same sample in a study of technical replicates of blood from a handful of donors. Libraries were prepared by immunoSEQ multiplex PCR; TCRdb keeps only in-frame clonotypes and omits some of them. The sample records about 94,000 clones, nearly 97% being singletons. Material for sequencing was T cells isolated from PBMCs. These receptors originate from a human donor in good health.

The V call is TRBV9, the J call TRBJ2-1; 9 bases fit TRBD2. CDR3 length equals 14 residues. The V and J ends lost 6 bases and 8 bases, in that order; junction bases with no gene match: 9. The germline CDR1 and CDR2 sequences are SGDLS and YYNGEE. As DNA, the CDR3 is TGTGCCAGCAATGCTGGCGGGGGGGCGTATGAGCAGTTCTTC. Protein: CASNAGGGAYEQFF.

DNA for the CDR3: TGCAGCGTCCTACCGGGGGGCGGGAATCAGCCCCAGCATTTT. It yields the protein CSVLPGGGNQPQHF. This chain connects TRBV29-1 to TRBJ1-5, with D possibly being TRBD1 (6 bases). Deletions cut 6 bases from V and 4 bases from J, with 16 bases between. From germline, CDR1 is SQVTM and CDR2 ANQGSEA. This CDR3 has 14 residues.

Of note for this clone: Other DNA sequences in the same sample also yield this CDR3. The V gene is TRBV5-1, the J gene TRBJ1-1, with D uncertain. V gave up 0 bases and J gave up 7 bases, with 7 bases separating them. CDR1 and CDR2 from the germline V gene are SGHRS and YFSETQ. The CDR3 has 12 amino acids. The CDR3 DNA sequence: TGCGCCAGCAGCTTGGTTGGGAGTGAAGCTTTCTTT. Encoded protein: CASSLVGSEAFF.

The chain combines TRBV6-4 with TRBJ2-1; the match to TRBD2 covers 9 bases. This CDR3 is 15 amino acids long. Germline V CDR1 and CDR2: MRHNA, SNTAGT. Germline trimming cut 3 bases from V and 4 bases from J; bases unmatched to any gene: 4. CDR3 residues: CASSDRAGGYNEQFF. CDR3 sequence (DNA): TGTGCCAGCAGTGATAGGGCGGGAGGGTACAATGAGCAGTTCTTC.

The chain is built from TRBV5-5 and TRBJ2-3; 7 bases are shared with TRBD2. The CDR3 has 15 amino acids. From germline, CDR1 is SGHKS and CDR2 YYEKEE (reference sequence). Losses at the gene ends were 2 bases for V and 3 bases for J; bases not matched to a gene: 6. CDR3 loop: CASSFGGMGTDTQYF. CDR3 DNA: TGTGCCAGCAGCTTCGGGGGGATGGGGACAGATACGCAGTATTTT. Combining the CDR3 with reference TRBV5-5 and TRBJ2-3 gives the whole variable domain DAGVTQSPTHLIKTRGQQVTLRCSPISGHKSVSWYQQVLGQGPQFIFQYYEKEERGRGNFPDRFSARQFPNYSSELNVNALLLGDSALYLCASSFGGMGTDTQYFGPGTRLTVL.

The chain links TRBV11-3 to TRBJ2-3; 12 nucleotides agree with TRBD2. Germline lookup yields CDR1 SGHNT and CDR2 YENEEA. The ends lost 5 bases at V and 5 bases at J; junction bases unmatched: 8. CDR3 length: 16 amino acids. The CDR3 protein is CASSARLAGAEDTQYF. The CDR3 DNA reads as TGTGCCAGCAGCGCCCGACTAGCGGGAGCTGAAGATACGCAGTATTTT.

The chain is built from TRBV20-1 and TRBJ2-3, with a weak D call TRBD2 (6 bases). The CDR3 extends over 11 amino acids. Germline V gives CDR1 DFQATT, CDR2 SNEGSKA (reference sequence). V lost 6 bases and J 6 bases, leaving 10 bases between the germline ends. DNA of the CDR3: TGCAGTGCAGGGGACTTGGATACGCAGTATTTT. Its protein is CSAGDLDTQYF.

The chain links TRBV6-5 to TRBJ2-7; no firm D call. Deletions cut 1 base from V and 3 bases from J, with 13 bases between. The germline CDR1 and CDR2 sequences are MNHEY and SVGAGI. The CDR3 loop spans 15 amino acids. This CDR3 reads CASSYYRSLNYEQYF. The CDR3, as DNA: TGTGCCAGCAGTTACTATCGGAGCCTTAACTACGAGCAGTACTTC.

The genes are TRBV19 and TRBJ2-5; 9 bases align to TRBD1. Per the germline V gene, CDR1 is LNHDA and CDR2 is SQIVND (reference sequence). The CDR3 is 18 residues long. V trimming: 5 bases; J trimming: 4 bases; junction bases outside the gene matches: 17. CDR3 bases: TGTGCCAGTAGTTCAAGACCCCGGACAGGGGTAATGGTAGAGACCCAGTACTTC. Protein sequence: CASSSRPRTGVMVETQYF. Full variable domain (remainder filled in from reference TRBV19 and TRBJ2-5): DGGITQSPKYLFRKEGQNVTLSCEQNLNHDAMYWYRQDPGQGLRLIYYSQIVNDFQKGDIAEGYSVSREKKESFPLTVTSAQKNPTAFYLCASSSRPRTGVMVETQYFGPGTRLLVL.

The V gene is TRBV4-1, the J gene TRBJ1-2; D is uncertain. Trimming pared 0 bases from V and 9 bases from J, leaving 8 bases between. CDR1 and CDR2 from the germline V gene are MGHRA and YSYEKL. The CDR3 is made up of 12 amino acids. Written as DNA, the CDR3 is TGCGCCAGCAGCCAAGATTATGCGAGCTACACCTTC. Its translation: CASSQDYASYTF.

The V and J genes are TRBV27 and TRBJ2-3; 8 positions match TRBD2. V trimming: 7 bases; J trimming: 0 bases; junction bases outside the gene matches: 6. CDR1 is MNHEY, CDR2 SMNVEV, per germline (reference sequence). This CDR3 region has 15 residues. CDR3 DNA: TGTGCCAGCATCTTTAGCGGGGCTAGCACAGATACGCAGTATTTT. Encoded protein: CASIFSGASTDTQYF.

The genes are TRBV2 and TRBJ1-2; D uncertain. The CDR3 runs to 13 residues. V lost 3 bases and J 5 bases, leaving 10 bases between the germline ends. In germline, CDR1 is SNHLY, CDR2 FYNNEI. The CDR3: CASSESPYYGYTF. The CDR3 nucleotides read TGTGCCAGCAGTGAGTCGCCCTATTATGGCTACACCTTC. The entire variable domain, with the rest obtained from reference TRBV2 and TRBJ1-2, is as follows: EPEVTQTPSHQVTQMGQEVILRCVPISNHLYFYWYRQILGQKVEFLVSFYNNEISEKSEIFDDQFSVERPDGSNFTLKIRSTKLEDSAMYFCASSESPYYGYTFGSGTRLTVV.

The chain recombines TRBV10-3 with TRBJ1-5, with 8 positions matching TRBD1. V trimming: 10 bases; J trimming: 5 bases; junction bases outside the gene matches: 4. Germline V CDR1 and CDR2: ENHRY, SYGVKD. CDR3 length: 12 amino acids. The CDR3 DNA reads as TGTGCCACCGGACAGGGTGATCAGCCCCAGCATTTT. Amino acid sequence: CATGQGDQPQHF.

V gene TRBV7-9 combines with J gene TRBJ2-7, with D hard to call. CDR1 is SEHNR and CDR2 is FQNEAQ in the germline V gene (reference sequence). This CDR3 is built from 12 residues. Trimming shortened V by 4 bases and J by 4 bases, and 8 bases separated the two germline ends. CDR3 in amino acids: CASSSQKYEQYF. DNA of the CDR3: TGTGCCAGCAGCTCCCAGAAATACGAGCAGTACTTC.